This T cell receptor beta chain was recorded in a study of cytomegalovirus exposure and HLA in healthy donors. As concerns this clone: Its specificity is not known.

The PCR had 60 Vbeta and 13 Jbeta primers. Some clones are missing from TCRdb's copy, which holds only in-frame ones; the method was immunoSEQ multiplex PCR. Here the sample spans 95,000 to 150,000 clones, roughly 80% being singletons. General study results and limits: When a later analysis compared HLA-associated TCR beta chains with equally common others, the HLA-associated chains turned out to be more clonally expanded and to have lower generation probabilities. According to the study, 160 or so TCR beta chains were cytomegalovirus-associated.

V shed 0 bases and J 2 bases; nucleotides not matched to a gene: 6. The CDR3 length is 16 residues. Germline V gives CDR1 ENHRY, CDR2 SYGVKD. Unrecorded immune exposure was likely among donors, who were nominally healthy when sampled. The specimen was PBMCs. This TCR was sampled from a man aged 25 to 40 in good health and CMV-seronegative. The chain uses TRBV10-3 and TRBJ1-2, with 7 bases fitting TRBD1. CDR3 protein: CAISESIQGLNYGYTF. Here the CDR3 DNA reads TGTGCCATCAGTGAGTCGATACAGGGGCTAAACTATGGCTACACCTTC.